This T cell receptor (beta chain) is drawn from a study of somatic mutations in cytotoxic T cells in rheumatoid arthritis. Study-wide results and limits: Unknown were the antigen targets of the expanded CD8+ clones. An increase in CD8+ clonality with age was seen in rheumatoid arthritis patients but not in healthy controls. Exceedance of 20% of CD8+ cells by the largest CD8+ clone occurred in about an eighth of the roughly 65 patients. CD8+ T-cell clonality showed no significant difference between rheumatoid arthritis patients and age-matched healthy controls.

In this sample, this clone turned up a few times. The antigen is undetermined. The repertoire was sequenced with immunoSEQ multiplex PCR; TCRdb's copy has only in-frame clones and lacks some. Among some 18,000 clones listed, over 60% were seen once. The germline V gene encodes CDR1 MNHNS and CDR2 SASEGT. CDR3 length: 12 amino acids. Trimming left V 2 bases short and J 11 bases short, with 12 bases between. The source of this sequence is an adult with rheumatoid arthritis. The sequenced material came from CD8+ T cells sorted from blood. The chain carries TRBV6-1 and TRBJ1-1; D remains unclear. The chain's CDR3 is CASSERAVPAFF. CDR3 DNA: TGTGCCAGCAGTGAAAGGGCGGTGCCGGCTTTCTTT.